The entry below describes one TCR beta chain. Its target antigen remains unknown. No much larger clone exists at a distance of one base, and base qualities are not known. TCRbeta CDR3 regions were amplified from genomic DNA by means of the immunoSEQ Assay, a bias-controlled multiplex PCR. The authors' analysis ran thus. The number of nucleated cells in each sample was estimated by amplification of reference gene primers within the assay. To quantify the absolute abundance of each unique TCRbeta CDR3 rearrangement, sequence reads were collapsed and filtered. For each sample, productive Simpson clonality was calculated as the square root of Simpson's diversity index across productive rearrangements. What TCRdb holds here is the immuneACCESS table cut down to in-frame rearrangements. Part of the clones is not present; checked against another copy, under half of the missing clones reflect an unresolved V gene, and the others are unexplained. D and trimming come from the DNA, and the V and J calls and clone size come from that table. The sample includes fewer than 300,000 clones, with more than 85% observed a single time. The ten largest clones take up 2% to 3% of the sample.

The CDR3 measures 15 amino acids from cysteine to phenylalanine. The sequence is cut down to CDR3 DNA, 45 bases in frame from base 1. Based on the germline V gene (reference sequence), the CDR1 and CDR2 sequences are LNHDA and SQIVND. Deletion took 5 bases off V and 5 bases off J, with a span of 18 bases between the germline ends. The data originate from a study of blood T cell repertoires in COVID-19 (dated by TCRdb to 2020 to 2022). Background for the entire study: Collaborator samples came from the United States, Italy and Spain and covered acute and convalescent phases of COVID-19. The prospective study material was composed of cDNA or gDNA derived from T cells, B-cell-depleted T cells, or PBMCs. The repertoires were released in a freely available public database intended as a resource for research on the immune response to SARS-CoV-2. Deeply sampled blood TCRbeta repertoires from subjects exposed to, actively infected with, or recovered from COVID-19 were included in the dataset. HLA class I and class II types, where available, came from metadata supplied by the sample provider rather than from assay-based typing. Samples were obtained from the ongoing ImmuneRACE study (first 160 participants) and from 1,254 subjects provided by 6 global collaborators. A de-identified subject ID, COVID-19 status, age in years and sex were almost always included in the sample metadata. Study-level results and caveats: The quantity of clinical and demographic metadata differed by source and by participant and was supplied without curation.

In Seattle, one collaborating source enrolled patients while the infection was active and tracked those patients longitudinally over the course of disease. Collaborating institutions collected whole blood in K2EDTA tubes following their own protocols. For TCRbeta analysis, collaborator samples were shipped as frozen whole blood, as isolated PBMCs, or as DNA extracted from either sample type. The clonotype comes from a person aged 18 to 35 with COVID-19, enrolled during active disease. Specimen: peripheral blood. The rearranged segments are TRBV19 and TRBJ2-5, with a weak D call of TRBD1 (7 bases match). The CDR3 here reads CASSPRPRGTETQYF. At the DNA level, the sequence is TGTGCCAGTAGTCCGCGCCCCAGGGGGACTGAGACCCAGTACTTC. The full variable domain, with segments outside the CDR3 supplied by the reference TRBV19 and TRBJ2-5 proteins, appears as DGGITQSPKYLFRKEGQNVTLSCEQNLNHDAMYWYRQDPGQGLRLIYYSQIVNDFQKGDIAEGYSVSREKKESFPLTVTSAQKNPTAFYLCASSPRPRGTETQYFGPGTRLLVL.